The clone carrying this T cell receptor beta chain was found a few times. Its antigen is not identified. Study-wide results and limits: Tumor-infiltrating Treg TCR alpha and beta sequences overlapped most with tumor naive CD4+ T cells, then blood naive. Tumor memory CD4+ T cell TCR gene usage clustered with blood and lymph node memory CD4+ cells and lymph node naive CD4+ cells.

CD4+CD45RO+CD25- cells were isolated as memory CD4+ T cells. Constant-region reverse primers amplified full-length variable regions, followed by semi-nested Nested Universal Primer A PCR. MiXCR, run by TCRdb on the 5' RACE reads, gives a single entry per CDR3 protein. The table has just under 65,000 distinct CDR3 sequences, under 25% seen once; the top ten hold over 2.5%. Germline-derived CDR1 and CDR2 are MNHEY and SMNVEV (reference sequence). The V end lost 2 bases, the J end lost 3 bases, and 22 bases lay between the germline ends. The CDR3 consists of 18 residues. The chain recombines TRBV27 with TRBJ1-1, with D perhaps matching TRBD1 (5 bases). Sequenced sample: memory CD4+ T cells sorted from a lymph node. Subset given: memory CD4+ T cells, CD4+CD45RO+CD25-. The TCR was taken from a female donor with breast cancer. The CDR3 bases are TGTGCCAGCAGTTTAGCCCAGATGAGGGGTACTAGGTACACTGAAGCTTTCTTT. Residues: CASSLAQMRGTRYTEAFF.